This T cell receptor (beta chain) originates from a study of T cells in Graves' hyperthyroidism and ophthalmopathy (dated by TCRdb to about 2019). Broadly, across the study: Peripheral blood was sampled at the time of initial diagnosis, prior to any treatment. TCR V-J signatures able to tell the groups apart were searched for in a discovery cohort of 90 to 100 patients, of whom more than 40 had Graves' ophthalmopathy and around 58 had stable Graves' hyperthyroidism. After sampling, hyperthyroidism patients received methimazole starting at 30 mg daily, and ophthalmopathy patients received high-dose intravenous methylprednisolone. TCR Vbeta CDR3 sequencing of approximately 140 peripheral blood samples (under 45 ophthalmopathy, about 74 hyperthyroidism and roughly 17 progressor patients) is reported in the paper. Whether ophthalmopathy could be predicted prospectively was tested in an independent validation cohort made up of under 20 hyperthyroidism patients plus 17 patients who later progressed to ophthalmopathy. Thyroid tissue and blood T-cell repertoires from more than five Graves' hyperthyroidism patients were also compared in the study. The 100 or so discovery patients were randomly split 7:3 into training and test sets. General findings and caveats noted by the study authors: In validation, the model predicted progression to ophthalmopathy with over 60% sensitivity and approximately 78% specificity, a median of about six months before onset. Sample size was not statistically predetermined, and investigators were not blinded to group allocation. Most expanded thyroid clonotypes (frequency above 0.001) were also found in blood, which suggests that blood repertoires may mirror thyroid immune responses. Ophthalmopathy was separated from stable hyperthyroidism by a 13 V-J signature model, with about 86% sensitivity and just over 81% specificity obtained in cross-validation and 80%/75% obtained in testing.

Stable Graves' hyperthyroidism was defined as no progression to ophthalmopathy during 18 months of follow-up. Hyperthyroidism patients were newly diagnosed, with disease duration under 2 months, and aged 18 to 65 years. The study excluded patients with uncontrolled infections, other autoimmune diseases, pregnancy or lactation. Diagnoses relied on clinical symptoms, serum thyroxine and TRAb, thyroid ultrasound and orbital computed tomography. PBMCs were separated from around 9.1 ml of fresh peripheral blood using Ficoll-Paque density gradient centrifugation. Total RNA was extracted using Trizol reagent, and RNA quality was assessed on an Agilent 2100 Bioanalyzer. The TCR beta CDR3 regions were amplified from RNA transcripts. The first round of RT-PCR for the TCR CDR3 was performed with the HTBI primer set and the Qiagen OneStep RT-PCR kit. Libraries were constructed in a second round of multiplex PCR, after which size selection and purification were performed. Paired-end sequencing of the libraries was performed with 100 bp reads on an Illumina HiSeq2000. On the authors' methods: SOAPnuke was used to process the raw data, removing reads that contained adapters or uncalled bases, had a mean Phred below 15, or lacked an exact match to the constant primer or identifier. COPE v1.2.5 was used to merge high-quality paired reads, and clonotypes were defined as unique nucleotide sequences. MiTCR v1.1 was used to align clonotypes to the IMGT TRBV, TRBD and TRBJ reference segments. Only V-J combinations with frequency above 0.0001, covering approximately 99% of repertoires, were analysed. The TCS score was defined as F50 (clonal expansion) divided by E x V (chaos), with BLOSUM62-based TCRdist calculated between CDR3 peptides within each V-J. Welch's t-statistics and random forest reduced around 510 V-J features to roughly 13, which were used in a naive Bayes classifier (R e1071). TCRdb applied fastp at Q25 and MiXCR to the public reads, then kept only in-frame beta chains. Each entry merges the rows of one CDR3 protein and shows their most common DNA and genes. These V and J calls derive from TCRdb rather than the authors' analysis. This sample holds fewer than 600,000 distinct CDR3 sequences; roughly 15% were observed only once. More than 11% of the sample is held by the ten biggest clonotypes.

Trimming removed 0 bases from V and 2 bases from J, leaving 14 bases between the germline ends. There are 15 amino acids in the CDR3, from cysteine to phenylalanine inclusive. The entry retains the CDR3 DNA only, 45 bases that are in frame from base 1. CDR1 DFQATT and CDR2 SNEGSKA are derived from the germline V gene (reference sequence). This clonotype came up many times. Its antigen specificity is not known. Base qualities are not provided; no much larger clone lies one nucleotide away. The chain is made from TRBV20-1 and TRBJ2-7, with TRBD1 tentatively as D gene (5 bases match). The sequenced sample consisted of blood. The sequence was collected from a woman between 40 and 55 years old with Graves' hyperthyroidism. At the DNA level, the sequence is TGCAGTGCTAGAGATGCCGGAGCAGGGACCTACGAGCAGTACTTC. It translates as CSARDAGAGTYEQYF.